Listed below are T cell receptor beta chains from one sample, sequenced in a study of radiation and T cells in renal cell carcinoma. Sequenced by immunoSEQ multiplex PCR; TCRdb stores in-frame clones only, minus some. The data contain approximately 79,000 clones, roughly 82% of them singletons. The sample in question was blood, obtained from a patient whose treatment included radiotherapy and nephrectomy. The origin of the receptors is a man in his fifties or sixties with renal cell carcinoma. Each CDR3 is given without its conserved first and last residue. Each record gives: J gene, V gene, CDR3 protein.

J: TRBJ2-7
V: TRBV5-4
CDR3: ASRDSNSYEQY

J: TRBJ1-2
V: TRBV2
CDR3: ASRVQPGTSVRGYT

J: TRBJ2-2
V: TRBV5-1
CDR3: ASSLPDRPTGELF

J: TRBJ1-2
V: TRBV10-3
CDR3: AISGRQNYGYT

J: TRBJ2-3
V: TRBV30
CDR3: ACPTLSGSTDTQY

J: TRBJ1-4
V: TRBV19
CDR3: ASRLRGREKLF

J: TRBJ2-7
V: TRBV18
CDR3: ASSPRDSYEQY

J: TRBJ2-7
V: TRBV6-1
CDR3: ASTRSPYEQY

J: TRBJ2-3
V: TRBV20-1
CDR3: SAQGTDTQY

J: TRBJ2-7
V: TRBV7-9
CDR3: ASSFGDTGKQY

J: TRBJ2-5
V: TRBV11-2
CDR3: ASSWGRAREETQY

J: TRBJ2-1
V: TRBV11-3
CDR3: ASSSRAGRGGNEQF

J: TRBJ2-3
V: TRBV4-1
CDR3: ASSQVSDSDTQY

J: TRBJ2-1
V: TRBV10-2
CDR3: ASSETSGRATGNEQF

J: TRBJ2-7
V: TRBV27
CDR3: ASSQSMGTSPYEQY

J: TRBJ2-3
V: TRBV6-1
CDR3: ASSEVAGSTDTQY

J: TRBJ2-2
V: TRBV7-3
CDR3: ASSSAGTGDPGELF

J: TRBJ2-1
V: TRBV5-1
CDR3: ASSLNGYNEQF

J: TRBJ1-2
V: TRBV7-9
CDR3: ASSLVLGNYGYT

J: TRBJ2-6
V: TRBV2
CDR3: ASSGVQGVGVGANVLT

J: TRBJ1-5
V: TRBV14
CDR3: ASSLLGGNQPQH

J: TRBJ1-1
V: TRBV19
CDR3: ASSVTGNTEAF

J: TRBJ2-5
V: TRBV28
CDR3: ASRLAGGPETQY

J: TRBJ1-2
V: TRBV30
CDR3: AWSRQAGGYT

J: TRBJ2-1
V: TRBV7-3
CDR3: ASSLSTSGSGNEQF

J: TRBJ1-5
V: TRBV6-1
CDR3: ASSESVQPQH

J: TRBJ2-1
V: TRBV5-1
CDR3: ASSDAGLAGGGDEQF

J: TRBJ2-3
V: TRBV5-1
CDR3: ASSLAVTDTQY

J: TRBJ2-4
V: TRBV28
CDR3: ATSDGNIQY

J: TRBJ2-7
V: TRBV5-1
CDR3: ASSFTSGRGTYEQY

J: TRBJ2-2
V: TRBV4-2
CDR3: ASSQDFSNTGELF

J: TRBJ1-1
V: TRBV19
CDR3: ASSIQGMNTEAF

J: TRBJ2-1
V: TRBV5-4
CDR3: ASSLEAGSNEQF

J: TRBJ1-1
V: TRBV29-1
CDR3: SVVGQIEAF

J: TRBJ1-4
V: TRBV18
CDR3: ASSPLGRATNEKLF

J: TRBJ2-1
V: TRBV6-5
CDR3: ASSADSRGYNEQF

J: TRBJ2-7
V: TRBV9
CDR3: ASSVETGGTYEQY

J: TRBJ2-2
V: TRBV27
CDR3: ASSLFAGGQNTGELF

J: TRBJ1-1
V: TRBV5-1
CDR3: ASSLVGTGGGEAF

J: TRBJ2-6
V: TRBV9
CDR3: ASSHSSGANVLT

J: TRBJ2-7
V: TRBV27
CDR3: ASSLSEAGGLEQY

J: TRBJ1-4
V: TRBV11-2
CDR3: ASSDRRYSNEKLF

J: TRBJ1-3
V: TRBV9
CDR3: ASSVGETGNTIY

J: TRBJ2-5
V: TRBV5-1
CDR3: ASSYDQGVTQY

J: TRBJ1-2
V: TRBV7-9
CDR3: ASSQDRGQHYGYT

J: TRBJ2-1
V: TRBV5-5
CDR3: ASSLVRLVGDEQF

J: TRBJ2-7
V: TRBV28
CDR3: ASSLVLTRSSYEQY

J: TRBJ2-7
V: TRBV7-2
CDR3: ASSPGQGLSLEQY

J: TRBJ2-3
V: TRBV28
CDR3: ASSSRVGVTDTQY

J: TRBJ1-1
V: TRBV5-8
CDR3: ASSSTGQEAF

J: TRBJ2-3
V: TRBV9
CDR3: ASSGWTGADTQY

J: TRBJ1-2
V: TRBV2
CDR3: ASSERAANYGYT